Listed below are T cell receptor beta chains from one sample, sequenced in a study of blood T cell repertoires in COVID-19. Profiling relied on immunoSEQ multiplex PCR, and the TCRdb table lists in-frame clones only, not all of them. This table has approximately 65,000 clones, roughly 70% appearing once. The sequenced material came from PBMCs or T cells enriched from blood (not recorded which). Every receptor here comes from an older woman who had been exposed to COVID-19. Each CDR3 is given with its conserved first and last residue.

v_call: TRBV6-5
cdr3_aa: CASSYMASQPQHF

v_call: TRBV7-6
cdr3_aa: CASSPGEGAAGQYF

v_call: TRBV24-1
cdr3_aa: CATSANHRDQPQHF

v_call: TRBV27
cdr3_aa: CASSSYPGQGEKLFF

v_call: TRBV9
cdr3_aa: CASSPQGVSGNTIYF

v_call: TRBV7-2
cdr3_aa: CASSLQISGNTIYF

v_call: TRBV7-3
cdr3_aa: CASSKGLAGGSNEQFF

v_call: TRBV27
cdr3_aa: CASSYRGSSPLHF

v_call: TRBV29-1
cdr3_aa: CSVLVGIGRGSNQPQHF

v_call: TRBV19
cdr3_aa: CASSILAGTFDQPQHF

v_call: TRBV7-2
cdr3_aa: CASSSPGQGTYSYEQYF

v_call: TRBV12-3/TRBV12-4
cdr3_aa: CASSLEGYTQYF

v_call: TRBV7-8
cdr3_aa: CASGQGENTIYF

v_call: TRBV5-5
cdr3_aa: CASSLYRDNSYNEQFF

v_call: TRBV2
cdr3_aa: CASREQTTKYEQYF

v_call: TRBV27
cdr3_aa: CASSLERGGPSRAYTQYF

v_call: TRBV27
cdr3_aa: CASSSAGLINEKLFF

v_call: TRBV6-4
cdr3_aa: CASSDSGGESNEQFF

v_call: TRBV7-8
cdr3_aa: CASSLGGVKSGWTDTQYF

v_call: TRBV11-2
cdr3_aa: CASSLESGSYEQYF

v_call: TRBV11-2
cdr3_aa: CASSLGPFGDQPQHF

v_call: TRBV6-4
cdr3_aa: CASRRGLSEADTQYF

v_call: TRBV5-5
cdr3_aa: CASSFFRGSSYNEQFF

v_call: TRBV19
cdr3_aa: CASSIPGQVYGYTF

v_call: TRBV30
cdr3_aa: CAWSVPAGYTDTQYF

v_call: TRBV19
cdr3_aa: CASRRLNIQYF

v_call: TRBV28
cdr3_aa: CASIPTGDSHLGQYF

v_call: TRBV9
cdr3_aa: CASSRGLNTGELFF

v_call: TRBV3-1/TRBV3-2
cdr3_aa: CASSLGTGVAFF

v_call: TRBV2
cdr3_aa: CASSRTGINEKLFF

v_call: TRBV7-9
cdr3_aa: CASSPDRAPSGNTIYF

v_call: TRBV6-6
cdr3_aa: CASSFSSETQYF

v_call: TRBV6-1
cdr3_aa: CASSEGAGGADGYTF

v_call: TRBV7-9
cdr3_aa: CASTPREGANEKLFF

v_call: TRBV11-2
cdr3_aa: CASSQLDRGPNEKLFF

v_call: TRBV27
cdr3_aa: CASSLSSGEQYF

v_call: TRBV10-3
cdr3_aa: CAISGWQYGYTF

v_call: TRBV6-1
cdr3_aa: CASSGLKWDRDEKLFF

v_call: TRBV28
cdr3_aa: CASSLGFRGTDTQYF

v_call: TRBV19
cdr3_aa: CASSNYLVAAYNEQFF

v_call: TRBV3-1/TRBV3-2
cdr3_aa: CASSQVGTVSGNTIYF

v_call: TRBV9
cdr3_aa: CASSVNSGSSYEQYF